The 25 T cell receptor beta chains listed next were all sequenced from one sample in a study of blood T cell repertoires in COVID-19. Method: immunoSEQ multiplex PCR; TCRdb's copy keeps in-frame clones and lacks some. Of roughly 34,000 clones listed, more than 80% were seen once; the top ten hold roughly 14%. The sequencing sample was made of peripheral blood. These TCRs come from a woman aged 70-85 years with acute or convalescent COVID-19.

This rearrangement joins TRBV5-1 to TRBJ2-7, with D maybe TRBD2 (5 bases). The germline V and J ends were trimmed by 1 base and 6 bases, with 17 bases remaining between them. The CDR3 sequence is 15 residues long. Germline CDR1 is SGHRS and CDR2 is YFSETQ. CDR3 DNA: TGCGCCAGCAGCTTGAAACCGAACCCGGGGTCCGAGCAGTACTTC. Encoded protein: CASSLKPNPGSEQYF.

This clone was observed a handful of times. The rearrangement joins TRBV2 to TRBJ2-1; TRBD2 matches 8 bases. This CDR3 has 16 amino acids. The germline V gene has CDR1 SNHLY and CDR2 FYNNEI. J was trimmed by 2 bases and V by 0 bases; bases with no gene match: 3. The CDR3 DNA follows: TGTGCCAGCAGTGAAGCGTCTAGCGGGCCCTACAATGAGCAGTTCTTC. As protein: CASSEASSGPYNEQFF.

The chain employs TRBV27 and TRBJ2-7, with 8 positions matching TRBD2. CDR3 size: 16 residues. Germline CDR1 MNHEY, CDR2 SMNVEV (reference sequence). The ends lost 0 bases at V and 5 bases at J; junction bases unmatched: 9. The CDR3 DNA sequence: TGTGCCAGCAGTTTATCCACCGGGAGGGCCGCCAACGAGCAGTACTTC. This translates into CASSLSTGRAANEQYF.

The CDR3 DNA sequence: TGCGCCAGCAGTGAAGGGGGGAACACTGAAGCTTTCTTT. Encoded protein: CASSEGGNTEAFF. The chain uses TRBV10-2 and TRBJ1-1, with D maybe TRBD1 (6 bases). The CDR3 contains 13 residues. V gave up 3 bases and J gave up 1 base, with 6 bases separating them. Germline V gives CDR1 WSHSY, CDR2 SAAADI.

This clone was detected only once. The gene calls are TRBV6-5 and TRBJ2-3, with 7 bases lining up with TRBD1. This CDR3 is 15 amino acids long. Germline V gene lookup returns CDR1 MNHEY and CDR2 SVGAGI. The J segment lost 0 bases and the V segment lost 6 bases, leaving 6 bases of the junction unmatched. The CDR3 here is CASRKGQTSTDTQYF. CDR3 sequence (DNA): TGTGCCAGCAGGAAGGGACAGACGAGCACAGATACGCAGTATTTT.

The genes are TRBV20-1 and TRBJ2-3; the D gene is possibly TRBD1 (5 bases). Per germline, CDR1 DFQATT and CDR2 SNEGSKA (reference sequence). V lost 3 bases and J lost 14, with 15 bases in between. The CDR3 spans 11 residues. CDR3 nucleotides: TGCAGTGCTAGTAAGGCAGGGCTGAGGTATTTT. Its protein is CSASKAGLRYF.

CDR3 amino acids: CASSSPGNYGYTF. In nucleotides, the CDR3 is TGTGCCAGCAGTTCCCCGGGGAACTATGGCTACACCTTC. The gene calls are TRBV27 and TRBJ1-2; D is unclear. V shed 4 bases and J shed 2 bases, with 8 bases lying between them. Germline CDR1 is MNHEY and CDR2 is SMNVEV (reference sequence). This CDR3 contains 13 residues.

The chain links TRBV3-1 (or the pseudogene TRBV3-2) to TRBJ2-1; D unclear. Trimming removed 0 bases at V and 12 bases at J, with 12 bases between. Germline loops: CDR1 LGHDT, CDR2 YNNKEL (reference sequence). This CDR3 comprises 13 residues. The DNA for the CDR3 is TGTGCCAGCAGCCAAGACGCGCGGAATTCGCAGTTCTTC. Its translation is CASSQDARNSQFF.

The chain uses TRBV5-1 and TRBJ1-1; D gene unclear. The CDR3 runs 16 residues. Trimming removed 1 base at V and 1 base at J, with 14 bases between. Germline lookup yields CDR1 SGHRS and CDR2 YFSETQ. CDR3 in DNA: TGCGCCAGCAGCTTGTTTGGGGATCGGGAGAACACTGAAGCTTTCTTT. Its translation is CASSLFGDRENTEAFF.

This chain joins TRBV5-1 and TRBJ2-3; TRBD2 agrees at 10 bases. The length of the CDR3 is 16 residues. CDR1 is SGHRS and CDR2 is YFSETQ in the germline V gene. J was trimmed by 6 bases and V by 0 bases; bases with no gene match: 7. The CDR3 DNA sequence: TGCGCCAGCAGCTTGGAGGGCCTAGCGGGAGTTGATACGCAGTATTTT. Translating gives CASSLEGLAGVDTQYF.

The sample holds a few counts of this clone. This chain uses TRBV7-2 with TRBJ2-5; 9 bases are a match to TRBD2. The germline V gene has CDR1 SGHTA and CDR2 FQGNSA. The ends lost 1 base at V and 4 bases at J; junction bases unmatched: 7. There are 16 residues in the CDR3. In nucleotides, the CDR3 is TGTGCCAGCAGCTTAGAGGTGGCGGGAGGGGGAGAGACCCAGTACTTC. Translating it yields CASSLEVAGGGETQYF.

This chain joins TRBV5-6 and TRBJ1-3; no reliable D call. CDR3 length equals 14 residues. V shed 4 bases and J shed 0 bases, with 8 bases lying between them. The germline V gene has CDR1 SGHDT and CDR2 YYEEEE. The chain's CDR3 is CASSRSSSGNTIYF. DNA for the CDR3: TGTGCCAGCAGCCGGAGTAGCTCTGGAAACACCATATATTTT.

V is TRBV7-8 and J is TRBJ2-3, with TRBD2 matching over 7 bases. With V trimmed by 7 bases and J by 3 bases, 7 bases remained unmatched. Germline V gives CDR1 SGHVS, CDR2 FQNEAQ. The CDR3 has 14 amino acids. CDR3 nucleotides: TGTGCCAGCAACTTGCGGGGAGGGACAGATACGCAGTATTTT. This codes for CASNLRGGTDTQYF.

This clone was seen only once. The junction departs from the called germline gene at one end, perhaps through a read error. V usage is TRBV7-7 and J usage is TRBJ2-1; no reliable D call. Germline V gene lookup returns CDR1 SSHAT and CDR2 FNYEAQ (reference sequence). The CDR3 has 13 residues. Here the CDR3 DNA reads TGTGCTAGCAGCTTAGTGAGGAACAATGAGCAGTTCTTC. Translated: CASSLVRNNEQFF.

This clone has only a few counts. V is TRBV9 and J is TRBJ2-1; 14 nucleotides match TRBD2. V was clipped by 4 bases and J by 7 bases; unmatched bases: 4. CDR3 size: 15 residues. Germline assignment: CDR1 SGDLS and CDR2 YYNGEE. The CDR3 bases are TGTGCCAGCAGCTGGGGACTAGCGGGAGTGAATGAGCAGTTCTTC. It yields the protein CASSWGLAGVNEQFF.

The rearrangement links TRBV6-1 to TRBJ2-3; unclear D gene. V shed 2 bases and J shed 6 bases, with 9 bases lying between them. CDR1 and CDR2 (germline): MNHNS, SASEGT. The CDR3 has 13 amino acids. As DNA, the CDR3 is TGTGCCAGCAGTGAAACTTTATGGGATACGCAGTATTTT. It codes for CASSETLWDTQYF.

The chain joins TRBV10-3 to TRBJ1-1; D unresolved. Deletions cut 4 bases from V and 4 bases from J, with 10 bases between. CDR1 is ENHRY and CDR2 is SYGVKD in the germline V gene. This CDR3 spans 13 amino acids. CDR3 sequence reads: CAISAYEVTEAFF. CDR3 DNA sequence: TGTGCCATCAGTGCGTATGAGGTCACTGAAGCTTTCTTT.

The V and J genes are TRBV6-2 or TRBV6-3 and TRBJ2-5; 9 bases are a match to TRBD2. CDR3 length equals 16 residues. J gave up 5 bases and V 6 bases, and 13 bases lay outside the gene matches. Germline assignment: CDR1 MNHEY and CDR2 SVGEGT. The CDR3 DNA reads as TGTGCCAGCAGCTTGGGGCTGGGACTAGCCTCTGAGACCCAGTACTTC. Its translation: CASSLGLGLASETQYF.

The rearrangement links TRBV15 to TRBJ1-6; 7 bases align to TRBD1. Trimming cost V 5 bases and J 8 bases; bases outside gene matches: 9. The CDR3 extends over 15 amino acids. Germline CDR1 LNHNV, CDR2 YYDKDF (reference sequence). CDR3 protein: CATSLNDRDHSPLHF. CDR3 nucleotide sequence: TGTGCCACCAGCTTGAATGACAGGGATCATTCACCCCTCCACTTT.

V and J are TRBV5-1 and TRBJ2-7; 9 bases map to TRBD1. The CDR3 is 15 amino acids. Germline V lookup: CDR1 SGHRS, CDR2 YFSETQ. V lost 1 base to trimming and J lost 5 bases; unmatched junction nucleotides: 7. CDR3 sequence (DNA): TGCGCCAGCAGCTTGTCTGGACAGGGGAGAAACGAGCAGTACTTC. Translation: CASSLSGQGRNEQYF.

This clone showed up just a few times. The chain recombines TRBV5-5 with TRBJ2-7; D perhaps matches TRBD2 (6 bases). The V gene's germline CDR1 is SGHKS and CDR2 YYEKEE (reference sequence). The CDR3 is made up of 15 amino acids. Trimming removed 4 bases from V and 0 bases from J, with 14 bases in between. CDR3 loop: CASSPQAGSSYEQYF. CDR3 coding DNA: TGTGCCAGCAGCCCTCAGGCGGGGAGCTCCTACGAGCAGTACTTC.

This rearrangement joins TRBV6-5 to TRBJ1-2; 8 positions match TRBD1. Germline values: CDR1 MNHEY, CDR2 SVGAGI. This CDR3 is 13 amino acids long. V was clipped by 6 bases and J by 3 bases; unmatched bases: 3. The CDR3 protein is CASSRGLHYGYTF. CDR3 sequence (DNA): TGTGCCAGCAGCAGGGGGCTTCACTATGGCTACACCTTC.

The chain uses TRBV2 and TRBJ1-1; TRBD1 matches at 7 bases. The CDR3 totals 15 residues. Germline CDR1 reads SNHLY; CDR2 reads FYNNEI. After removal of 6 bases from V and 1 base from J, the junction contained 8 bases not matched to a gene. The CDR3 spells CASRGEDRPNTEAFF. In nucleotides, the CDR3 is TGTGCCAGCAGGGGAGAGGACAGGCCGAACACTGAAGCTTTCTTT.

V is TRBV6-5 and J is TRBJ2-7; 7 bases agree with TRBD2. After removal of 2 bases from V and 6 bases from J, the junction contained 13 bases not matched to a gene. The CDR3 covers 16 residues. Germline CDR1 is MNHEY and CDR2 is SVGAGI. The CDR3 reads CASSYGAGVPPTEQYF. For the CDR3, the DNA is TGTGCCAGCAGTTACGGGGCGGGAGTACCCCCGACCGAGCAGTACTTC.

The chain is built from TRBV7-9 and TRBJ1-1; D call uncertain. V was clipped by 5 bases and J by 4 bases, with 5 bases between them. The CDR3 loop spans 11 amino acids. The germline gives CDR1 SEHNR, CDR2 FQNEAQ (reference sequence). DNA of the CDR3: TGTGCCAGCAGCCCGAGCACTGAAGCTTTCTTT. Translating gives CASSPSTEAFF.